This TCR beta chain was sequenced for a study of T-cell reconstitution after alpha-beta-depleted transplantation in children (dated by TCRdb to about 2016). Notes on the research overall: Using TCR repertoire profiling, the study followed T-cell immune reconstitution in a quantitative way in children after TCRalphabeta/CD19-depleted allogeneic hematopoietic cell transplantation.

The receptor library was made with PCR. Sequenced on an Illumina HiSeq 2500. TCR libraries were prepared with molecular barcoding, using unique molecular identifiers to normalize TCRbeta repertoire quantification. TCRdb reprocessed the public reads (quality trimming at Q25 with fastp, clone calling with MiXCR) and kept in-frame beta chains. Each entry merges the rows of one CDR3 protein and shows their most common DNA and genes. A total of some 390,000 distinct CDR3 sequences appear in this sample, about a fifth of them only once. The ten biggest clones cover 3.8% of the sample. Trimmed from V: 3 bases; trimmed from J: 4 bases; junction bases lacking a gene match: 8. The CDR3 holds 17 amino acids from the cysteine to the phenylalanine. Only the CDR3 DNA stays, 51 bases, in frame from base 1. Reading the germline V gene gives CDR1 LGHNA and CDR2 YNFKEQ. About this clonotype itself: The specificity of this receptor is unknown. No much larger clonotype is one base removed from it; base qualities were not supplied.

The sample in question was PBMCs from the stem cell graft donor, obtained from the stem cell graft. The chain uses TRBV4-2 and TRBJ2-1; 11 bases in the junction line up with TRBD2. This receptor was identified in a human donor who donated a stem cell graft to a child with acute myeloid leukemia. For the CDR3, the sequence is CASSQRAGTSGYNEQFF. Here is the DNA: TGTGCCAGCAGCCAGAGGGCCGGGACTAGCGGTTACAATGAGCAGTTCTTC.